This T cell receptor beta chain was captured by sequencing in a study of PD-1 blockade in mismatch repair-deficient tumors. Study-level background: Patients had about 13 mismatch repair-deficient cancer types and were previously treated and progressing.

Libraries were prepared by immunoSEQ multiplex PCR; TCRdb keeps only in-frame clonotypes and omits some of them. This sample has about 38,000 clones, with roughly 77% found just once. The CDR3 covers 13 residues. Germline CDR1 and CDR2: MGHRA and YSYEKL. V was shortened by 2 bases and J by 6 bases, with 11 bases between the two germline ends. Comments on this clone: Its antigen is still unknown.

The TCR-sequenced patients were a few responders to pembrolizumab. The study, taken as a whole, reports: Tumor-resident clones, often absent from pretreatment blood, expanded after pembrolizumab and then contracted.

V is TRBV4-1 and J is TRBJ2-7; D uncertain. The sequence came from an adult with mismatch repair-deficient cancer. The specimen comprised peripheral blood, sampled 4 weeks after starting pembrolizumab. DNA for the CDR3: TGCGCCAGCAGCCAAATCGGAGTAGGCGAGCAGTACTTC. Protein sequence: CASSQIGVGEQYF.